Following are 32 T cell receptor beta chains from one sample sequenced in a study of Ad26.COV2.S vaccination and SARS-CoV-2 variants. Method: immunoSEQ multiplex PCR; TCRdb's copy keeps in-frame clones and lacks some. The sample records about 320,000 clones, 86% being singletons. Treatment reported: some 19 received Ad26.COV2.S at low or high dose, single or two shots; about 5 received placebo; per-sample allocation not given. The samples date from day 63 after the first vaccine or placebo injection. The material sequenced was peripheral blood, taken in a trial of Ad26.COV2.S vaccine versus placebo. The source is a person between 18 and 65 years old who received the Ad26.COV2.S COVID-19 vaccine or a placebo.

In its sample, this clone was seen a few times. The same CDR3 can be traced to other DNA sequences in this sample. The CDR3 here is CASSQGQGYGYTF. The CDR3 DNA sequence: TGCGCCAGCAGCCAGGGCCAGGGTTATGGCTACACCTTC. The rearrangement uses TRBV4-1 and TRBJ1-2, with a weak D call TRBD1 (5 bases). This CDR3 is 13 amino acids long. The V and J ends lost 3 bases and 5 bases respectively, with 10 bases between them. Germline CDR1 and CDR2: MGHRA and YSYEKL.

CDR3 DNA: TGCGCCAGCAGCCTTGTACAGGGGGCGCGGGATGGCTACACCTTC. As protein: CASSLVQGARDGYTF. V and J are TRBV5-1 and TRBJ1-2; 9 nucleotides agree with TRBD1. The CDR3 is 15 residues long. CDR1 SGHRS and CDR2 YFSETQ come from the germline V gene. Unmatched junction bases numbered 10, after V lost 4 bases and J lost 6 bases.

The CDR3 DNA follows: TGTGCCATCAGTGCCCTTCGGGGGGGCTGGTTGAACACTGAAGCTTTCTTT. Protein sequence: CAISALRGGWLNTEAFF. The chain links TRBV10-3 to TRBJ1-1; possibly TRBD1 for D (6 bases). V gave up 4 bases and J gave up 0 bases, with 18 bases separating them. The CDR3 sequence is 17 residues long. Germline values: CDR1 ENHRY, CDR2 SYGVKD.

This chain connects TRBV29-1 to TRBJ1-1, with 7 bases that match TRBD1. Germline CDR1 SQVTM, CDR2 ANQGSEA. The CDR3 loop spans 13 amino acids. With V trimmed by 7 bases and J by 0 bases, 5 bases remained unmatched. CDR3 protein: CSAMTGMNTEAFF. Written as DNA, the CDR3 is TGCAGCGCCATGACAGGGATGAACACTGAAGCTTTCTTT. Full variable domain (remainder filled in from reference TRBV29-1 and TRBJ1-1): SAVISQKPSRDICQRGTSLTIQCQVDSQVTMMFWYRQQPGQSLTLIATANQGSEATYESGFVIDKFPISRPNLTFSTLTVSNMSPEDSSIYLCSAMTGMNTEAFFGQGTRLTVV.

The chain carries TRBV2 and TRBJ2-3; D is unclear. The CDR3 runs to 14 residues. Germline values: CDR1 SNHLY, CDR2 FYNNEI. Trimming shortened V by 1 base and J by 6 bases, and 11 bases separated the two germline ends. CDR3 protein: CASSEVTLGDTQYF. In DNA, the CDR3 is TGTGCCAGCAGTGAAGTAACTCTTGGGGATACGCAGTATTTT.

The chain's CDR3 is CASSSSPGAVSEKETQYF. The CDR3 DNA follows: TGTGCCAGCAGCTCAAGTCCAGGGGCGGTTTCAGAGAAAGAGACCCAGTACTTC. The chain recombines TRBV7-6 with TRBJ2-5; perhaps TRBD1 as D (6 bases). The germline gives CDR1 SGHVS, CDR2 FNYEAQ. Trimming removed 4 bases at V and 3 bases at J, with 24 bases between. The CDR3 loop spans 18 amino acids.

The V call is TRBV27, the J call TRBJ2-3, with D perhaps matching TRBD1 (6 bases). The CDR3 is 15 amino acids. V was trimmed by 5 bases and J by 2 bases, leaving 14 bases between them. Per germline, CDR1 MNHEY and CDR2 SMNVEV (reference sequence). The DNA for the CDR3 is TGTGCCAGCAGTCCCCGACAGGCGATCACAGATACGCAGTATTTT. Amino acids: CASSPRQAITDTQYF.

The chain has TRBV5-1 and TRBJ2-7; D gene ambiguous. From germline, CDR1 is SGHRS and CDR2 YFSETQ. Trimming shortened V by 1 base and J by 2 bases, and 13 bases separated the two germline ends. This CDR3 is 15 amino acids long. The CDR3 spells CASSLITAGTYEQYF. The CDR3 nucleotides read TGCGCCAGCAGCTTGATAACAGCTGGTACCTACGAGCAGTACTTC.

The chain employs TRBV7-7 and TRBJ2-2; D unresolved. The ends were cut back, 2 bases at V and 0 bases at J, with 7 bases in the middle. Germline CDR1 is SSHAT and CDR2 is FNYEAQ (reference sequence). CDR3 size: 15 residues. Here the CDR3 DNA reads TGTGCCAGCAGCTTAACGGATTCGAACACCGGGGAGCTGTTTTTT. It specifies CASSLTDSNTGELFF.

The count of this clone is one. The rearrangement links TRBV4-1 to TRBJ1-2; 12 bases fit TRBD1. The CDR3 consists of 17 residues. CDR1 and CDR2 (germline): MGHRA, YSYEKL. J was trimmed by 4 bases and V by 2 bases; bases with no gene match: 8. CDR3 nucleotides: TGCGCCAGCAGCCAACTCCGGGACAGGGGGCATGGCTATGGCTACACCTTC. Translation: CASSQLRDRGHGYGYTF.

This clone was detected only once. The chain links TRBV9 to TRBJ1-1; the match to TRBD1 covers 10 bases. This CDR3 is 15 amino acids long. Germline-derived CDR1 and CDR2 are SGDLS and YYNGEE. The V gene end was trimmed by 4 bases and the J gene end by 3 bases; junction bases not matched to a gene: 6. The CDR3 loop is CASSPLGQGDTEAFF. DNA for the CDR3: TGTGCCAGCAGCCCGCTAGGACAGGGGGACACTGAAGCTTTCTTT. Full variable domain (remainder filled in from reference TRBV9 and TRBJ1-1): DSGVTQTPKHLITATGQRVTLRCSPRSGDLSVYWYQQSLDQGLQFLIQYYNGEERAKGNILERFSAQQFPDLHSELNLSSLELGDSALYFCASSPLGQGDTEAFFGQGTRLTVV.

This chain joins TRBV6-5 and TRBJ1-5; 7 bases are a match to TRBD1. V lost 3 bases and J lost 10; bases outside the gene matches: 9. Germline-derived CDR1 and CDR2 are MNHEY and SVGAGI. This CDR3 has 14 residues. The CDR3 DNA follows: TGTGCCAGCAGTTATTTTAGGGGGCGCGAACCCCAGCATTTT. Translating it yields CASSYFRGREPQHF.

The CDR3 region is CASLRQGEAFF. The CDR3 region has the DNA TGTGCCAGTCTCAGACAGGGAGAAGCTTTCTTT. The chain has TRBV6-6 and TRBJ1-1; 7 bases fit TRBD1. J gave up 8 bases and V 9 bases, and 6 bases lay outside the gene matches. The CDR3 runs to 11 residues. The germline gives CDR1 MNHNY, CDR2 SVGAGI (reference sequence).

The CDR3 is CASTRDTLNEKLFF. The CDR3 DNA sequence: TGTGCCAGTACCCGGGACACCCTTAATGAAAAACTGTTTTTT. The genes are TRBV19 and TRBJ1-4, with TRBD1 as a possible D gene (6 bases). The CDR3 runs to 14 residues. V gave up 7 bases and J gave up 4 bases, with 13 bases separating them. Germline-derived CDR1 and CDR2 are LNHDA and SQIVND (reference sequence).

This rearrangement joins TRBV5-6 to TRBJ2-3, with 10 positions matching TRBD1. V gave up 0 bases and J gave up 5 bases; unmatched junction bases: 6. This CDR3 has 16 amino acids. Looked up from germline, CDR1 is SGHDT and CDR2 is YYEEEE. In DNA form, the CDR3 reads TGTGCCAGCAGCTTGGGAGGGACAGGGGTACAAGATACGCAGTATTTT. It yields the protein CASSLGGTGVQDTQYF.

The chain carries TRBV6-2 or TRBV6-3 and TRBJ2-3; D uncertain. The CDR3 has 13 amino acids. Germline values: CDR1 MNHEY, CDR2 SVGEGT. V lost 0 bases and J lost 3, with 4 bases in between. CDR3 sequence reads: CASSYSNTDTQYF. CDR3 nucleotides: TGTGCCAGCAGTTACTCGAATACAGATACGCAGTATTTT.

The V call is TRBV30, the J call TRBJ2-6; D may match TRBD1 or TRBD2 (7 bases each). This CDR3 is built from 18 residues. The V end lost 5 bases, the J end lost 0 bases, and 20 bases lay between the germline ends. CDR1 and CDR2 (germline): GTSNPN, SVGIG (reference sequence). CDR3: CAWVPGGGRFSGANVLTF. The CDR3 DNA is TGTGCCTGGGTACCAGGGGGAGGGCGTTTCTCTGGGGCCAACGTCCTGACTTTC.

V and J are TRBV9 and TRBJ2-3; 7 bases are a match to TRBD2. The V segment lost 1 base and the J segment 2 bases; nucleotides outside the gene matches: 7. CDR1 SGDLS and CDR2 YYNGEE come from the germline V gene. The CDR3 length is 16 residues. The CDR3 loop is CASSVWSGDFTDTQYF. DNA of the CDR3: TGTGCCAGCAGCGTATGGAGCGGGGACTTCACAGATACGCAGTATTTT.

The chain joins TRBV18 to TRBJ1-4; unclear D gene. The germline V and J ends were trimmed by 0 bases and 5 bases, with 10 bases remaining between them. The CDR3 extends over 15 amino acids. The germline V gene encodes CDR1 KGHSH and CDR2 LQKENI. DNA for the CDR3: TGTGCCAGCTCACCACCAGGGCCGTTGAATGAAAAACTGTTTTTT. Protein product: CASSPPGPLNEKLFF.

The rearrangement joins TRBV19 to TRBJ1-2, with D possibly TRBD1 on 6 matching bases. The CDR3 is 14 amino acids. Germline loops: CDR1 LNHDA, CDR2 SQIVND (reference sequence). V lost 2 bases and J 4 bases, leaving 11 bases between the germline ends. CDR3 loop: CASSIPRGPYGYTF. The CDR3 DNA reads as TGTGCCAGTAGTATACCCAGGGGACCCTATGGCTACACCTTC.

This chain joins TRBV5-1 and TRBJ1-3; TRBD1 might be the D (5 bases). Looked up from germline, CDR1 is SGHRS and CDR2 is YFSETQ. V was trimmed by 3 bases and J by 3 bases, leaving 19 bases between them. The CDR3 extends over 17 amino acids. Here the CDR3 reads CASSWGPDVGGGNTIYF. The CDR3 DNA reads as TGCGCCAGCAGCTGGGGCCCCGATGTGGGAGGTGGAAACACCATATATTTT.

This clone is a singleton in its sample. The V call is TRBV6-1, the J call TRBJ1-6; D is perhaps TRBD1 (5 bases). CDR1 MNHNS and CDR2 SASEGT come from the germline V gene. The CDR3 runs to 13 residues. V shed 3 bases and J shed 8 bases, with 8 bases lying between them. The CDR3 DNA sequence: TGTGCCAGCAGTGAGCAACAGGATTCACCCCTCCACTTT. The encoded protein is CASSEQQDSPLHF.

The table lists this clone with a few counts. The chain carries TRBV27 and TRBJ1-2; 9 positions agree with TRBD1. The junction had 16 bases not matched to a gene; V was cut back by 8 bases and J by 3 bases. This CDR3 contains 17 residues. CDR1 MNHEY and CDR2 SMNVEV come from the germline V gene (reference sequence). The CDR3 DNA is TGTGCCAGCCTCCCCCGACAGGGGGTACTGCATCACTATGGCTACACCTTC. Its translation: CASLPRQGVLHHYGYTF.

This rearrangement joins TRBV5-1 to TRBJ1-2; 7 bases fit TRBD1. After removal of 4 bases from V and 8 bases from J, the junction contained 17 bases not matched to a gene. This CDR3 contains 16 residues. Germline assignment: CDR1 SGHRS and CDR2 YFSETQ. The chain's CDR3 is CASSPIDSPRGRGYTF. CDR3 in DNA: TGCGCCAGCAGCCCAATTGATTCTCCGAGGGGGCGCGGCTACACCTTC.

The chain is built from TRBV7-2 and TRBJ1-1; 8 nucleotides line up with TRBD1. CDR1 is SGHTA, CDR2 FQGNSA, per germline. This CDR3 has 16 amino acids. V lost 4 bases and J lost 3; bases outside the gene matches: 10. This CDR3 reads CASSSAGGAGDTEAFF. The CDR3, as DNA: TGTGCCAGCAGCTCCGCAGGGGGCGCGGGGGACACTGAAGCTTTCTTT.

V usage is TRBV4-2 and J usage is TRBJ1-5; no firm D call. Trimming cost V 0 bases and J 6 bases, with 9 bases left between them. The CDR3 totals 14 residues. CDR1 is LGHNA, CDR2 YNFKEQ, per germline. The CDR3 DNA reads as TGTGCCAGCAGCCAAGATGGCGGGAGTCAGCCCCAGCATTTT. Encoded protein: CASSQDGGSQPQHF.

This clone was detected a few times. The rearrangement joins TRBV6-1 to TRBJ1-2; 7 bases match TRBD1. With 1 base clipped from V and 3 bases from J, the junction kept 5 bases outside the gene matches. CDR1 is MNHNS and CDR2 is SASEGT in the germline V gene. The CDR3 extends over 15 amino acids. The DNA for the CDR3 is TGTGCCAGCAGTGAAGGCTTTACAGGGGACTATGGCTACACCTTC. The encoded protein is CASSEGFTGDYGYTF.

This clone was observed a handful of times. The chain's CDR3 is CAWSGAVHYGYTF. The DNA of the CDR3 is TGTGCCTGGAGTGGAGCCGTACACTATGGCTACACCTTC. The chain joins TRBV30 to TRBJ1-2, with D hard to call. Germline CDR1 reads GTSNPN; CDR2 reads SVGIG (reference sequence). This CDR3 spans 13 amino acids. Trimming removed 1 base at V and 3 bases at J, with 9 bases between.

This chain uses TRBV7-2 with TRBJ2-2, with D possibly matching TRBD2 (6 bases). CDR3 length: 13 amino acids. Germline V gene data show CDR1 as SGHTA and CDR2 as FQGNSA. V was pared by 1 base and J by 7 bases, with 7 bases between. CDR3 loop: CASSLGAGGELFF. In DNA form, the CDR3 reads TGTGCCAGCAGCTTAGGAGCGGGCGGGGAGCTGTTTTTT.

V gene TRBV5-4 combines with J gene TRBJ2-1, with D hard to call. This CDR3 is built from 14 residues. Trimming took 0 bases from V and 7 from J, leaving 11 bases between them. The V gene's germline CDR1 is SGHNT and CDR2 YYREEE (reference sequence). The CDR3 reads CASSLGQIKNEQFF. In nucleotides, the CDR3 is TGTGCCAGCAGCTTGGGGCAGATTAAAAATGAGCAGTTCTTC.

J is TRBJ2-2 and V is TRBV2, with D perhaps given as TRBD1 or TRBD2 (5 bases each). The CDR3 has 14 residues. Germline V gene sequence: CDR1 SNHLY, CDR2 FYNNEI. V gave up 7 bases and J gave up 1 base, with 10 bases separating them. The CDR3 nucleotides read TGTGCCAGCATTCCGAGGGGGAACACCGGGGAGCTGTTTTTT. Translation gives CASIPRGNTGELFF. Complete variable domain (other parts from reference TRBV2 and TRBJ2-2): EPEVTQTPSHQVTQMGQEVILRCVPISNHLYFYWYRQILGQKVEFLVSFYNNEISEKSEIFDDQFSVERPDGSNFTLKIRSTKLEDSAMYFCASIPRGNTGELFFGEGSRLTVL.

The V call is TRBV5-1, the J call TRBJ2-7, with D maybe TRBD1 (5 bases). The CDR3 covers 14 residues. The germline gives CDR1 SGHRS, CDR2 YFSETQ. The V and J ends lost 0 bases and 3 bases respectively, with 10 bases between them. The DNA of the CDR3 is TGCGCCAGCAGCTTGGAAGGGCAGGGCTACGAGCAGTACTTC. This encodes CASSLEGQGYEQYF.